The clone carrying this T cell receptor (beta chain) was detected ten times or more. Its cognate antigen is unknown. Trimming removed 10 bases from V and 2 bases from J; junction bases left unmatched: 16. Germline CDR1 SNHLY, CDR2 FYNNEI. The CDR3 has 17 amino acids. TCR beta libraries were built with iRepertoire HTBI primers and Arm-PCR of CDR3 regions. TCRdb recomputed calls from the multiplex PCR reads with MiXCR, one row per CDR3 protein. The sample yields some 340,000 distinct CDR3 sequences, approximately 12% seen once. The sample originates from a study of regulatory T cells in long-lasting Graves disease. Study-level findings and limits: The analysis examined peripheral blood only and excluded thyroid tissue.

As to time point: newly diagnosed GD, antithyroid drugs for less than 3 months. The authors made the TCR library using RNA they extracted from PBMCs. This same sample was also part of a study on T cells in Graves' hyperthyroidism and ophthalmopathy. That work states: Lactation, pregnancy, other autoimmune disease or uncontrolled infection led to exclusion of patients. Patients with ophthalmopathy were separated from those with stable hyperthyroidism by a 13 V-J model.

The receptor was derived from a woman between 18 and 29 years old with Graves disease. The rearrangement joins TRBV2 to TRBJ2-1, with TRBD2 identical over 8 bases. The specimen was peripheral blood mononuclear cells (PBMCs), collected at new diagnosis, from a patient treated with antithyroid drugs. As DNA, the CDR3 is TGTGCCAAAAGGGGGGGGTCCGGGAGGGCCCCCTACAATGAGCAGTTCTTC. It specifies CAKRGGSGRAPYNEQFF.